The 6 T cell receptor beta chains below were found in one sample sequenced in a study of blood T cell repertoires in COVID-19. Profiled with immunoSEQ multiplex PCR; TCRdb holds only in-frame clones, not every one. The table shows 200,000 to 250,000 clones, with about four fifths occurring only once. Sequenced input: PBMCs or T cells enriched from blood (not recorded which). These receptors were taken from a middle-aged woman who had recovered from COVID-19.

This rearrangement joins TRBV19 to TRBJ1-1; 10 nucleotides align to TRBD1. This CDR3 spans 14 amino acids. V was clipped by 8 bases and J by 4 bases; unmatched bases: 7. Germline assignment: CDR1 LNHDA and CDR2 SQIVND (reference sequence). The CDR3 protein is CASGDRGPSTEAFF. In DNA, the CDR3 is TGTGCCAGTGGAGACAGGGGGCCGAGCACTGAAGCTTTCTTT.

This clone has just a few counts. CDR3 sequence (DNA): TGTGCCAGCAGTGAAGCTGGCGGGCGACAGGGGGCCGTATTATACGATGGCTACACCTTC. Its translation: CASSEAGGRQGAVLYDGYTF. The rearrangement uses TRBV2 and TRBJ1-2; 10 positions match TRBD1. V dropped 0 bases and J dropped 6; count of bases not matched to a gene: 19. CDR3 length: 20 amino acids. The germline CDR1 and CDR2 sequences are SNHLY and FYNNEI. The variable domain in full, completed from reference TRBV2 and TRBJ1-2, reads EPEVTQTPSHQVTQMGQEVILRCVPISNHLYFYWYRQILGQKVEFLVSFYNNEISEKSEIFDDQFSVERPDGSNFTLKIRSTKLEDSAMYFCASSEAGGRQGAVLYDGYTFGSGTRLTVV.

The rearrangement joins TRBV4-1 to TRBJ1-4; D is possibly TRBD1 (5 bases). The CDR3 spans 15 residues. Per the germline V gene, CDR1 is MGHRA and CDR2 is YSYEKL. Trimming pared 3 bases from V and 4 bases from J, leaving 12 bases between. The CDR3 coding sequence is TGCGCCAGCAGCCAGATGGGACTGTATAATGAAAAACTGTTTTTT. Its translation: CASSQMGLYNEKLFF.

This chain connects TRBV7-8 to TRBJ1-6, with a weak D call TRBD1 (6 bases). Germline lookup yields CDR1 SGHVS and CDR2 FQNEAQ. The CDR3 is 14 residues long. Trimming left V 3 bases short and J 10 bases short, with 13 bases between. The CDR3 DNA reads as TGTGCCAGCAGCTTGAGGGGGTCTAGGTCACCCCTCCACTTT. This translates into CASSLRGSRSPLHF.

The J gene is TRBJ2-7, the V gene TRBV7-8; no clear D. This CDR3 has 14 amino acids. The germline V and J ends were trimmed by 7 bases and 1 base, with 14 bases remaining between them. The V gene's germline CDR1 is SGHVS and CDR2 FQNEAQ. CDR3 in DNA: TGTGCCAGCAAACCCAGGTGGCAATCCTACGAGCAGTACTTC. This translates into CASKPRWQSYEQYF.

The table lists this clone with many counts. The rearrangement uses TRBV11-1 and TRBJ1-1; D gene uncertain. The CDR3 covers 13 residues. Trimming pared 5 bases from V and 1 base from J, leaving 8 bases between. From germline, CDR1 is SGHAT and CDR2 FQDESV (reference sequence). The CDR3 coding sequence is TGTGCCAGCAGCACCGAGAGGAACACTGAAGCTTTCTTT. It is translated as CASSTERNTEAFF. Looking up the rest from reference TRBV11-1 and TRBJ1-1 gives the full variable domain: EAEVAQSPRYKITEKSQAVAFWCDPISGHATLYWYRQILGQGPELLVQFQDESVVDDSQLPKDRFSAERLKGVDSTLKIQPAELGDSAMYLCASSTERNTEAFFGQGTRLTVV.